A single T cell receptor beta chain is shown here with its context. The V gene's germline CDR1 is MNHNS and CDR2 SASEGT. The CDR3 contains 16 residues. V shed 4 bases and J 4 bases; nucleotides not matched to a gene: 9. Assay: immunoSEQ multiplex PCR; the TCRdb copy retains only in-frame clones and omits some. Of 60,000 to 90,000 clones in the sample, 95% to 97% were seen once. The record originates from a study of technical replicates of blood from several donors. The sequenced sample consisted of T cells isolated from PBMCs. The V gene is TRBV6-1, the J gene TRBJ1-2; 10 bases line up with TRBD1. This sequence originates from a human donor in good health. The CDR3 spells CASSGDRGSLGYGYTF. CDR3 in DNA: TGTGCCAGCAGTGGGGACAGGGGATCTCTGGGCTATGGCTACACCTTC.